This T cell receptor (beta chain) emerged from a study of blood T cell repertoires in COVID-19. For the study at large: Samples came from the United States, Italy and Spain, spanning acute and convalescent COVID-19. In each case, the material was cDNA or gDNA derived from T cells, B-cell-depleted T cells, or PBMCs.

V shed 0 bases and J 4 bases; nucleotides not matched to a gene: 13. The CDR3 length is 20 residues. Germline lookup yields CDR1 WNHNN and CDR2 SYGVQD (reference sequence). As originally analysed: The assay estimated nucleated cells by amplifying reference gene primers. The table came from immunoSEQ multiplex PCR; TCRdb's copy has only in-frame clones and leaves some out. That table is the source of V, J and clone size, and D and trimming were worked out from the DNA. In the table there are approximately 150,000 clones, about 87% of which are singletons. The origin of this receptor is a woman in her 50s with acute or convalescent COVID-19. The sequenced sample consisted of peripheral blood. The V and J genes are TRBV10-1 and TRBJ2-1, with 12 bases that match TRBD2. The CDR3 here is CASSESTTSGRGSSYNEQFF. In nucleotides, the CDR3 is TGCGCCAGCAGTGAGTCGACGACTAGCGGGAGAGGGTCAAGTTACAATGAGCAGTTCTTC.